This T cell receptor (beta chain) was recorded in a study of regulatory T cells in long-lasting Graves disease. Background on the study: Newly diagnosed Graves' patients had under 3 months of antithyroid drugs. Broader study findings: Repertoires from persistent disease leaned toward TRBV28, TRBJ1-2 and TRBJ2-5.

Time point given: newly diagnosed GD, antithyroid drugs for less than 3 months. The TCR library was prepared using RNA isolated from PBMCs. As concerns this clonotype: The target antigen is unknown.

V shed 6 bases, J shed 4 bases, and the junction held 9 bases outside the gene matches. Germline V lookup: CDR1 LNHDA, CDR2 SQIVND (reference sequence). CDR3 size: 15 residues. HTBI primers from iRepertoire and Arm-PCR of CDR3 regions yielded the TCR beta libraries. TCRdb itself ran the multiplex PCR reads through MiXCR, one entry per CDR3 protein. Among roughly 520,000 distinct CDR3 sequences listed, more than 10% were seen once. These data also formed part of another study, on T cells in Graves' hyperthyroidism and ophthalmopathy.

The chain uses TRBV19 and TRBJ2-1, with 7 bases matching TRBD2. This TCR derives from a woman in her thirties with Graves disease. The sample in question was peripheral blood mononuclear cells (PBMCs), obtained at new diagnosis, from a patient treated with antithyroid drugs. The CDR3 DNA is TGTGCCAGTAGGGGAGGACTAGTCTATTACAATGAGCAGTTCTTC. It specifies CASRGGLVYYNEQFF.